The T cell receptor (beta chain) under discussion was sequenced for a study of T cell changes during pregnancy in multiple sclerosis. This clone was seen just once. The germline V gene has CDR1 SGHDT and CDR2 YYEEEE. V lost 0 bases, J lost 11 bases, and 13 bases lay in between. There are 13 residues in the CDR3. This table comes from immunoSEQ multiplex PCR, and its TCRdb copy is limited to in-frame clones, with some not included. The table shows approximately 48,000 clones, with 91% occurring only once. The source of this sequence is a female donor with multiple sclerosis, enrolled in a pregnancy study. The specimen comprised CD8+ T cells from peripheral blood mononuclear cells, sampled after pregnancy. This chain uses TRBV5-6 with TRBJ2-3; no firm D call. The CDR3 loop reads CASSLVLMAEQYF. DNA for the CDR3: TGTGCCAGCAGCTTGGTACTAATGGCAGAGCAGTATTTT.